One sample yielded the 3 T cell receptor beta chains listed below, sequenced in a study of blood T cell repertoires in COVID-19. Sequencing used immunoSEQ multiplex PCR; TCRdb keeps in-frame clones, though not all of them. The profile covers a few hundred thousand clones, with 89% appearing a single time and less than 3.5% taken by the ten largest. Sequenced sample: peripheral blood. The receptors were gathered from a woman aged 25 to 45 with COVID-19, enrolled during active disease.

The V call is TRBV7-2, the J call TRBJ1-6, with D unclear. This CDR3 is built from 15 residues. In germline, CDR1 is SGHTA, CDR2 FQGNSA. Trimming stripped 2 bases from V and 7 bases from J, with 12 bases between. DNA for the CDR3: TGTGCCAGCAGCTTATTCGTGGCTTCCAATTCACCCCTCCACTTT. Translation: CASSLFVASNSPLHF.

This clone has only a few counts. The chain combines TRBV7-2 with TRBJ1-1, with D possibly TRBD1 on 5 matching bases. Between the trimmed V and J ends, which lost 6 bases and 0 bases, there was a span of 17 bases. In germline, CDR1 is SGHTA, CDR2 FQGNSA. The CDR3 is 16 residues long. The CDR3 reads CASRPGVWGVNTEAFF. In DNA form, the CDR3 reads TGTGCCAGCAGACCTGGAGTGTGGGGCGTGAACACTGAAGCTTTCTTT.

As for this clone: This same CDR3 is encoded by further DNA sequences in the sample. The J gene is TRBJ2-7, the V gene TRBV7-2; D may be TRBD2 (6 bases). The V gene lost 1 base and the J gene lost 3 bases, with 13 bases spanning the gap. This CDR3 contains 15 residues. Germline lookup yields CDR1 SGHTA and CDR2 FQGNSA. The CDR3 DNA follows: TGTGCCAGCAGCTTAGGCGGGACCGGGGTCTACGAGCAGTACTTC. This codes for CASSLGGTGVYEQYF. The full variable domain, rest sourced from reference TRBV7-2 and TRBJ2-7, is GAGVSQSPSNKVTEKGKDVELRCDPISGHTALYWYRQSLGQGLEFLIYFQGNSAPDKSGLPSDRFSAERTGGSVSTLTIQRTQQEDSAVYLCASSLGGTGVYEQYFGPGTRLTVT.